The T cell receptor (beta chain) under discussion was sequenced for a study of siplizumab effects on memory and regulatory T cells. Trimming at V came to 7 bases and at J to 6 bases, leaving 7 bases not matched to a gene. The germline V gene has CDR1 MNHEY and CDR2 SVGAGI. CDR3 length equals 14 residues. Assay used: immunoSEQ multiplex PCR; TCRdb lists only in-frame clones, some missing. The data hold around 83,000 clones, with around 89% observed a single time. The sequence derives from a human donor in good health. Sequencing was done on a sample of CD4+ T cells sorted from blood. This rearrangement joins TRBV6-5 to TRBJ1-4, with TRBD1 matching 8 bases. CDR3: CASTTGGDDEKLFF. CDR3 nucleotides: TGTGCCAGCACCACAGGGGGGGACGATGAAAAACTGTTTTTT.